What follows is one T cell receptor beta chain and its context. The source of the sample is a study of blood T cell repertoires in COVID-19. At the level of the study: Material from acute and convalescent COVID-19 was sourced from the United States, Italy and Spain. PBMCs, B-cell-depleted T cells, or T cells provided the cDNA or gDNA that made up the material.

V lost 3 bases, J lost 1 base, and 11 bases lay in between. The CDR3 is 15 amino acids. Germline CDR1 SGDLS, CDR2 YYNGEE. Per the study methods: Quantification of nucleated cells was approximated via reference gene primer amplification. Sequencing was performed with immunoSEQ multiplex PCR; in TCRdb, only in-frame clones are kept and a portion is missing. From that table come the V and J calls and clone size; the DNA was used to work out D and trimming. The sample lists 150,000 to 200,000 clones, around 86% occurring once. The chain recombines TRBV9 with TRBJ2-1; possible D gene TRBD2, 6 bases. The TCR was taken from a man younger than 35 with acute or convalescent COVID-19. The sequenced sample was peripheral blood. CDR3 sequence reads: CASSAGGESYNEQFF. As DNA, the CDR3 is TGTGCCAGCAGCGCCGGCGGGGAATCCTACAATGAGCAGTTCTTC. Full variable domain (remainder filled in from reference TRBV9 and TRBJ2-1): DSGVTQTPKHLITATGQRVTLRCSPRSGDLSVYWYQQSLDQGLQFLIQYYNGEERAKGNILERFSAQQFPDLHSELNLSSLELGDSALYFCASSAGGESYNEQFFGPGTRLTVL.